The TCR beta chain described here comes from a study of Ad26.COV2.S vaccination and SARS-CoV-2 variants. Looking at the study overall: Ad26.COV2.S, an intramuscular injection, was given once or twice 56 days apart. Study findings and constraints: Researchers reported similar non-spike TCR breadth in vaccine and placebo recipients. Researchers cautioned that TCR breadth and depth analyses may have underestimated total T cell responses.

This clone was picked up a small number of times. Its matching antigen is unknown. Germline V gene lookup returns CDR1 SNHLY and CDR2 FYNNEI. This CDR3 contains 12 residues. V was cut by 5 bases and J by 5 bases, with 10 bases left in between. Treatment in this sample: roughly 20 received Ad26.COV2.S at low or high dose, single or two shots; about five received placebo; per-sample allocation not given. Collection of the samples took place on day 63 after the first injection of vaccine or placebo. This person who donated was an adult of 18-55 years in Boston. Profiling relied on immunoSEQ multiplex PCR, and the TCRdb table lists in-frame clones only, not all of them. This table holds about 400,000 clones, around 91% found once.

The source material was peripheral blood, sampled in a trial of Ad26.COV2.S vaccine versus placebo. This receptor was taken from a person between 18 and 65 years old who received the Ad26.COV2.S COVID-19 vaccine or a placebo. The genes are TRBV2 and TRBJ2-7; D is tentatively TRBD1 or TRBD2 (5 bases each). CDR3 DNA sequence: TGTGCCAGCAGTACCGGGGCCAACGAGCAGTACTTC. This encodes CASSTGANEQYF.